What follows are 26 T cell receptor beta chains derived from one specimen sequenced in a study of patients with pleural tuberculosis. TCRdb called the reads again in MiXCR, with one record for every CDR3 protein. In the table there are around 50,000 distinct CDR3 sequences, about 7.3% of which are singletons. Receptors originate from a human donor with pleural tuberculosis.

At least ten counts were recorded for this clonotype. This chain uses TRBV3-1 with TRBJ1-1, with D tentatively TRBD1 (6 bases). Germline CDR1 is LGHDT and CDR2 is YNNKEL (reference sequence). CDR3 length: 14 amino acids. The V end was cut by 1 base, the J end by 5 bases, with 11 bases between. DNA for the CDR3: TGTGCCAGCAGCCAAGCGGGGGCGCGGACTGAAGCTTTCTTT. Amino acids: CASSQAGARTEAFF.

This clonotype was counted a few times. The V call is TRBV18, the J call TRBJ2-7, with 7 nucleotides matching TRBD1. The V gene's germline CDR1 is KGHSH and CDR2 LQKENI. With 6 bases clipped from V and 5 bases from J, the junction kept 7 bases outside the gene matches. This CDR3 has 13 amino acids. Here the CDR3 DNA reads TGTGCCAGCTCCAGGACAGGCTCAGACGAGCAGTACTTC. Its translation: CASSRTGSDEQYF.

This clonotype was counted at least ten times. This chain joins TRBV12-3 or TRBV12-4 and TRBJ2-1; D uncertain. V lost 5 bases and J lost 7, with 12 bases in between. The CDR3 is 13 amino acids. In nucleotides, the CDR3 is TGTGCCAGCAGTCCAGCTAGGCCAAATGAGCAGTTCTTC. It is translated as CASSPARPNEQFF.

This clonotype has at least ten counts. The chain is built from TRBV11-2 and TRBJ1-4; perhaps TRBD1 as D (5 bases). Germline V CDR1 and CDR2: SGHAT, FQNNGV. V shed 1 base and J shed 16 bases, with 16 bases lying between them. There are 13 residues in the CDR3. CDR3 coding DNA: TGTGCCAGCAGCTTAGTGGGGGTCAGGGATCAGTTTTTT. It translates to CASSLVGVRDQFF.

This chain links TRBV2 with TRBJ2-5; D is perhaps TRBD1 (6 bases). CDR3 size: 13 residues. Trimming left V 4 bases short and J 5 bases short, with 11 bases between. Looked up from germline, CDR1 is SNHLY and CDR2 is FYNNEI. CDR3 in DNA: TGTGCCAGCAGTGGACAGGTTCCTGAGACCCAGTACTTC. This codes for CASSGQVPETQYF.

This clonotype was seen at least ten times. The chain is built from TRBV18 and TRBJ1-1; no clear D gene. The germline CDR1 and CDR2 sequences are KGHSH and LQKENI. The CDR3 has 13 residues. V was pared by 3 bases and J by 3 bases, with 8 bases between. The CDR3 DNA follows: TGTGCCAGCTCACCCGGTTTGGACACTGAAGCTTTCTTT. Translated, it gives CASSPGLDTEAFF.

This clonotype was counted at least ten times. The chain combines TRBV19 with TRBJ2-5; 9 bases fit TRBD1. The CDR3 loop spans 17 amino acids. The V and J ends lost 4 bases and 3 bases, in that order; junction bases with no gene match: 12. In germline, CDR1 is LNHDA, CDR2 SQIVND (reference sequence). The CDR3 protein is CASSTQPDRTGEETQYF. DNA for the CDR3: TGTGCCAGTAGTACTCAACCCGACCGGACAGGGGAAGAGACCCAGTACTTC.

This clonotype has only a few counts. This chain uses TRBV5-4 with TRBJ1-6, with D unresolved. CDR3 size: 18 residues. Germline CDR1 reads SGHNT; CDR2 reads YYREEE (reference sequence). Trimming cost V 0 bases and J 0 bases, with 13 bases left between them. Here the CDR3 DNA reads TGTGCCAGCAGCTTGGCTGGTGGGCCTAGCTCCTATAATTCACCCCTCCACTTT. It is translated as CASSLAGGPSSYNSPLHF.

This clonotype was recorded many times. This sequence joins TRBV6-1 and TRBJ1-3; D remains ambiguous. V was trimmed by 4 bases and J by 0 bases, leaving 10 bases between them. The CDR3 covers 15 residues. Germline lookup yields CDR1 MNHNS and CDR2 SASEGT. The CDR3 is CASSGLTLSGNTIYF. CDR3 nucleotides: TGTGCCAGCAGTGGACTGACGCTCTCTGGAAACACCATATATTTT.

This clonotype appeared many times. V gene TRBV3-1 combines with J gene TRBJ1-1, with a possible D match to TRBD1 (5 bases). The CDR3 runs to 15 residues. V lost 4 bases to trimming and J lost 4 bases, with 16 bases between them. CDR1 is LGHDT, CDR2 YNNKEL, per germline (reference sequence). The CDR3 DNA sequence: TGTGCCAGCAGCCCGCTCGGAGGGGCGAGCACTGAAGCTTTCTTT. Translating gives CASSPLGGASTEAFF.

This clonotype was counted ten times or more. This sequence joins TRBV11-2 and TRBJ1-3; weak D call: TRBD1 (5 bases). With 3 bases removed from V and 6 bases from J, the gap between germline ends came to 12 bases. Germline-derived CDR1 and CDR2 are SGHAT and FQNNGV. This CDR3 region has 14 residues. The CDR3 DNA follows: TGTGCCAGCAGCTTTCTGGGACGTCAAAACACCATATATTTT. This translates into CASSFLGRQNTIYF.

This clonotype occurred many times. The chain employs TRBV20-1 and TRBJ2-7, with 8 positions matching TRBD2. With 2 bases clipped from V and 3 bases from J, the junction kept 9 bases outside the gene matches. The length of the CDR3 is 15 residues. Germline V gene lookup returns CDR1 DFQATT and CDR2 SNEGSKA (reference sequence). The CDR3, as DNA: TGCAGTGCTAGAATAGGAACTAGCGGTTACTACGAGCAGTACGTC. Amino acids: CSARIGTSGYYEQYV.

This clonotype was counted at least ten times. The rearrangement joins TRBV5-4 to TRBJ2-1, with TRBD1 identical over 8 bases. Germline lookup yields CDR1 SGHNT and CDR2 YYREEE (reference sequence). This CDR3 comprises 15 residues. With V trimmed by 0 bases and J by 8 bases, 7 bases remained unmatched. CDR3 in amino acids: CASSLGSGGQDEQFF. CDR3 coding DNA: TGTGCCAGCAGCTTGGGTTCAGGGGGCCAGGATGAGCAGTTCTTC.

This chain uses TRBV5-6 with TRBJ2-3; D is uncertain. Germline V gene sequence: CDR1 SGHDT, CDR2 YYEEEE. V was clipped by 3 bases and J by 4 bases, with 18 bases between them. The CDR3 is made up of 16 amino acids. The CDR3 DNA is TGTGCCAGCAGCTCGACCGCGATGAGGTGGGCAGATACGCAGTATTTT. Translating it yields CASSSTAMRWADTQYF.

This chain uses TRBV30 with TRBJ2-2; D is ambiguous. This CDR3 spans 15 amino acids. Germline V gene lookup returns CDR1 GTSNPN and CDR2 SVGIG (reference sequence). The germline V and J ends were trimmed by 3 bases and 3 bases, with 14 bases remaining between them. The CDR3 sequence: CAWRLSGRDTGELFF. CDR3 in DNA: TGTGCCTGGAGGTTAAGTGGGCGAGACACCGGGGAGCTGTTTTTT.

This clonotype was seen many times. The V and J genes are TRBV5-1 and TRBJ1-1; unclear D gene. This CDR3 spans 11 amino acids. V shed 1 base and J shed 11 bases, with 9 bases lying between them. Germline V gene lookup returns CDR1 SGHRS and CDR2 YFSETQ. CDR3 residues: CASSLNGEAFF. CDR3 nucleotides: TGCGCCAGCAGCTTGAACGGTGAGGCTTTCTTT.

Many counts were recorded for this clonotype. In nucleotides, the CDR3 is TGCGCCAGCAGCGTGGGACAAAAAGCGGGTGAAGCTTTCTTT. Amino acids: CASSVGQKAGEAFF. The chain uses TRBV5-1 and TRBJ1-1; maybe TRBD1 (6 bases). The germline CDR1 and CDR2 sequences are SGHRS and YFSETQ. There are 14 residues in the CDR3. The ends were cut back, 4 bases at V and 7 bases at J, with 17 bases in the middle.

There are many counts of this clonotype. DNA of the CDR3: TGTGCCAGCAGCCGGGTTTCCTACAATGAGCAGTTCTTC. It translates to CASSRVSYNEQFF. The chain couples TRBV28 to TRBJ2-1; D unclear. This CDR3 is built from 13 residues. Germline assignment: CDR1 MDHEN and CDR2 SYDVKM. The germline V and J ends were trimmed by 6 bases and 1 base, with 7 bases remaining between them.

This clonotype was observed at least ten times. This chain connects TRBV20-1 to TRBJ1-5, with D maybe TRBD1 (6 bases). This CDR3 spans 14 amino acids. Deletions cut 3 bases from V and 3 bases from J, with 12 bases between. Germline CDR1 and CDR2: DFQATT and SNEGSKA (reference sequence). Written as DNA, the CDR3 is TGCAGTGCTAGGAATAGGGGGTTCAATCAGCCCCAGCATTTT. Translated, it gives CSARNRGFNQPQHF.

This clonotype was recorded many times. V gene TRBV6-2 or TRBV6-3 combines with J gene TRBJ2-7; 15 nucleotides agree with TRBD2. Germline-derived CDR1 and CDR2 are MNHEY and SVGEGT. The CDR3 runs 17 residues. V lost 2 bases to trimming and J lost 2 bases; unmatched junction nucleotides: 4. The CDR3 DNA follows: TGTGCCAGCAGTTACCGGAGGACTAGCGGGAGGGCCTACGAGCAGTACTTC. This gives the protein CASSYRRTSGRAYEQYF.

This clonotype was observed at least ten times. V usage is TRBV23-1 and J usage is TRBJ2-7; TRBD2 matches 15 bases. TRBV23-1 has ORF status, its function being uncertain. Trimming took 4 bases from V and 2 from J; bases not matched to a gene: 3. This CDR3 contains 16 residues. The CDR3 DNA sequence: TGCGCCAGCAGTCCGGGACTAGCGGGAGGCACCTACGAGCAGTACGTC. It yields the protein CASSPGLAGGTYEQYV.

This clonotype has a count of ten or more. The chain couples TRBV27 to TRBJ2-7, with a tentative D call TRBD1 (7 bases). The length of the CDR3 is 14 residues. The germline V and J ends were trimmed by 8 bases and 3 bases, with 17 bases remaining between them. Germline values: CDR1 MNHEY, CDR2 SMNVEV (reference sequence). In DNA form, the CDR3 reads TGTGCCAGCGCAGTGCGACAGGGACTCTACGAGCAGTACTTC. This encodes CASAVRQGLYEQYF.

This clonotype was detected ten times or more. The chain couples TRBV19 to TRBJ1-1; 8 nucleotides line up with TRBD1. Germline CDR1 and CDR2: LNHDA and SQIVND (reference sequence). The CDR3 loop spans 14 amino acids. V was clipped by 6 bases and J by 5 bases; unmatched bases: 8. CDR3 region: CASSKNTGGTEAFF. The CDR3 DNA is TGTGCCAGTAGCAAAAATACAGGGGGGACTGAAGCTTTCTTT.

This clonotype was picked up many times. This rearrangement joins TRBV11-2 to TRBJ1-2; 8 nucleotides agree with TRBD1. The CDR3 covers 15 residues. Germline CDR1 reads SGHAT; CDR2 reads FQNNGV. The trim removed 5 bases at V and 4 bases at J, leaving 9 bases unmatched. CDR3 nucleotide sequence: TGTGCCAGCAGCATAGGGACAGGCCTTCTCTATGGCTACACCTTC. Translated: CASSIGTGLLYGYTF.

The sample holds many counts of this clonotype. V gene TRBV2 combines with J gene TRBJ1-6; D call uncertain. V gave up 3 bases and J gave up 5 bases, with 11 bases separating them. Germline CDR1 SNHLY, CDR2 FYNNEI. The CDR3 loop spans 15 amino acids. The CDR3 is CASSEGAGHNSPLHF. Written as DNA, the CDR3 is TGTGCCAGCAGTGAGGGAGCAGGTCATAATTCACCCCTCCACTTT.

This clonotype was observed at least ten times. The chain recombines TRBV18 with TRBJ1-2; perhaps TRBD1 as D (6 bases). The CDR3 has 13 residues. V lost 6 bases and J 3 bases, leaving 11 bases between the germline ends. CDR1 KGHSH and CDR2 LQKENI come from the germline V gene. DNA for the CDR3: TGTGCCAGCTCCGGCAACAGGGACTATGGCTACACCTTC. Amino acids: CASSGNRDYGYTF.